This TCR beta chain came from a study of regulatory T cells in long-lasting Graves disease. Study results and caveats: It was possible that the small sample size reduced accuracy. Tissue studied was limited to peripheral blood, excluding thyroid tissue.

A word on this clonotype: Its antigen is not known.

The CDR3 has 12 amino acids. Trimming took 1 base from V and 8 from J, leaving 9 bases between them. Germline assignment: CDR1 SQVTM and CDR2 ANQGSEA. Noted time point: persistent/refractory GD, antithyroid drugs over 5 years with positive TRAb. Generation of the TCR library employed RNA extracted from PBMCs. Combining iRepertoire HTBI primers with Arm-PCR of CDR3 regions, the authors built TCR beta libraries. TCRdb passed the multiplex PCR reads through MiXCR, listing each CDR3 protein once. Among roughly 490,000 distinct CDR3 sequences listed, about 22% were seen once. This sequence originates from a female donor with Graves disease. The material sequenced was peripheral blood mononuclear cells (PBMCs), taken when the disease was refractory, from a patient treated with antithyroid drugs. This chain connects TRBV29-1 to TRBJ2-1; the D is unclear. CDR3 sequence (DNA): TGCAGCGTTGAAGCTTCCGGGTATGAGCAGTTCTTC. It translates to CSVEASGYEQFF.